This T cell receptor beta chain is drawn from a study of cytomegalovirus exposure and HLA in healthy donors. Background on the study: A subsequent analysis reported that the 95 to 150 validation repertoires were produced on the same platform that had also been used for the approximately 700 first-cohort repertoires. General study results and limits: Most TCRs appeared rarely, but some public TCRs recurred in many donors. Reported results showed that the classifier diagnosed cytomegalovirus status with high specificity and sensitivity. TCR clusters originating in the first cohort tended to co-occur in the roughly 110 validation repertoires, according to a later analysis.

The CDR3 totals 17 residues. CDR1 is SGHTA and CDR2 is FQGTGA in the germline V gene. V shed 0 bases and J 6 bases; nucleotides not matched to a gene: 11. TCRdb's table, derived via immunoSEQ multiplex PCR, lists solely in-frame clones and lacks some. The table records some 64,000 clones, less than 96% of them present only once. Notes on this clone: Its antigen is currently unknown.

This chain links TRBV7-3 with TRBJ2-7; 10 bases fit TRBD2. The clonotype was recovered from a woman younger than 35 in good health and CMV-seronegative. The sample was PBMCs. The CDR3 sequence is CASSLTGPGSGGGEQYF. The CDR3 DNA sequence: TGTGCCAGCAGCTTAACGGGCCCGGGCAGCGGGGGGGGCGAGCAGTACTTC.